The 10 T cell receptor beta chains below all came from one sample that was sequenced in a study of neoadjuvant anti-PD-1 for oral cavity cancer. Time point indicated: after neoadjuvant nivolumab, at surgical resection. TCRdb's table, derived via immunoSEQ multiplex PCR, lists solely in-frame clones and lacks some. The table records about 14,000 clones, about three quarters of them present only once. The material sequenced was PBMCs, taken after nivolumab (anti-PD-1) treatment. The receptors here all came from a person between 40 and 85 years old with oral cavity squamous cell carcinoma.

The chain is built from TRBV5-5 and TRBJ2-3; TRBD2 aligns across 9 bases. The trim removed 3 bases at V and 2 bases at J, leaving 7 bases unmatched. Looked up from germline, CDR1 is SGHKS and CDR2 is YYEKEE (reference sequence). The CDR3 is 16 amino acids. The CDR3 DNA is TGTGCCAGCAGCTCCCCGTTAGCGGGAGCCACAGATACGCAGTATTTT. Translation gives CASSSPLAGATDTQYF.

This chain uses TRBV5-1 with TRBJ2-1; possibly TRBD1 for D (6 bases). V was clipped by 4 bases and J by 5 bases, with 13 bases between them. The CDR3 is 14 amino acids. Germline V gene data show CDR1 as SGHRS and CDR2 as YFSETQ. CDR3 nucleotide sequence: TGCGCCAGCAGCGGCCCGGACAGCCACAATGAGCAGTTCTTC. Amino acids: CASSGPDSHNEQFF.

The chain combines TRBV21-1 with TRBJ2-7; the D segment call TRBD2 is taken from the table without a DNA check. TRBV21-1 is assigned pseudogene status. This CDR3 is 17 amino acids long. The CDR3 loop is CASSKPTRLARRYEQYF. The CDR3 region has the DNA TGTGCCAGCAGCAAACCCACGAGACTAGCGAGACGCTACGAGCAGTACTTC.

A few counts support this clone. The V gene is TRBV6-5, the J gene TRBJ1-1, with D possibly matching TRBD1 (5 bases). Trimming removed 3 bases from V and 4 bases from J, with 9 bases in between. CDR1 is MNHEY and CDR2 is SVGAGI in the germline V gene. This CDR3 is 13 amino acids long. For the CDR3, the DNA is TGTGCCAGCAGTTATTATAGGGGCACTGAAGCTTTCTTT. It is translated as CASSYYRGTEAFF.

The rearrangement links TRBV10-3 to TRBJ2-7; 9 bases are shared with TRBD2. This CDR3 has 12 residues. Germline CDR1 is ENHRY and CDR2 is SYGVKD. Unmatched junction bases numbered 5, after V lost 10 bases and J lost 4 bases. For the CDR3, the DNA is TGTGCCAGCAGACTAGCGGCTTACGAGCAGTACTTC. Translating it yields CASRLAAYEQYF.

This clone was detected a few times. The chain links TRBV9 to TRBJ2-2; perhaps TRBD1 as D (5 bases). The CDR3 contains 16 residues. In germline, CDR1 is SGDLS, CDR2 YYNGEE. V lost 0 bases and J 0 bases, leaving 9 bases between the germline ends. The CDR3 protein is CASSVASTANTGELFF. CDR3 nucleotide sequence: TGTGCCAGCAGCGTAGCTTCGACAGCGAACACCGGGGAGCTGTTTTTT.

The rearrangement uses TRBV5-1 and TRBJ1-1; D uncertain. The germline V and J ends were trimmed by 2 bases and 1 base, with 6 bases remaining between them. The CDR3 totals 13 residues. Germline-derived CDR1 and CDR2 are SGHRS and YFSETQ. CDR3 region: CASSFGPNTEAFF. CDR3 nucleotide sequence: TGCGCCAGCAGCTTCGGCCCGAACACTGAAGCTTTCTTT.

The V gene is TRBV19, the J gene TRBJ2-2; D may be TRBD1 or TRBD2 (5 bases each). Germline values: CDR1 LNHDA, CDR2 SQIVND (reference sequence). The length of the CDR3 is 13 residues. Trimming pared 7 bases from V and 6 bases from J, leaving 12 bases between. CDR3 in DNA: TGTGCCAGTACCTTAGAGGGGCCCGGGGAGCTGTTTTTT. Protein: CASTLEGPGELFF.

The V call is TRBV30, the J call TRBJ1-4; 10 positions match TRBD1. The germline V gene has CDR1 GTSNPN and CDR2 SVGIG (reference sequence). CDR3 length: 14 residues. V shed 2 bases and J 5 bases; nucleotides not matched to a gene: 2. The CDR3 spells CAWSWDRGNEKLFF. CDR3 bases: TGTGCCTGGAGTTGGGACAGGGGAAATGAAAAACTGTTTTTT.

The gene calls are TRBV6-5 and TRBJ2-7; TRBD2 might be the D (5 bases). The ends were cut back, 6 bases at V and 4 bases at J, with 19 bases in the middle. CDR1 is MNHEY and CDR2 is SVGAGI in the germline V gene. There are 15 residues in the CDR3. CDR3 loop: CASRPPGVPQYEQYF. CDR3 DNA sequence: TGTGCCAGCAGACCCCCCGGGGTTCCTCAATACGAGCAGTACTTC.